The 28 T cell receptor beta chains in this list originate from one sample, sequenced in a study of shared clonotypes between healthy human individuals (dated by TCRdb to about 2020). The library was made by the immunoSEQ multiplex PCR assay. The table was pulled from immuneACCESS by TCRdb, which kept in-frame rearrangements only. Such tables lose some clones; where checked, under half of the loss comes from unresolved V genes, and the rest has no known cause. This sample has around 980,000 clones in its table, and roughly 74% of those were observed once. 0.61% of the sample is taken by the ten largest. The sequenced sample consisted of memory CD4+ T cells from PBMCs. The cell subset or site label, read with the paper, signifies: CD45RA-negative fraction. The receptors here all came from a man between 18 and 29 years old in good health. Some clones in this sample may be carry-over from other donors' samples.

This clone came up a few times. The V and J genes are TRBV6-1 and TRBJ1-2; D is ambiguous. The CDR3 length is 16 residues. CDR1 and CDR2 (germline): MNHNS, SASEGT. The V gene lost 1 base and the J gene lost 2 bases, with 14 bases spanning the gap. CDR3 nucleotide sequence: TGTGCCAGCAGTGAAGAGGCGTCTTTCACCAACTATGGCTACACCTTC. It specifies CASSEEASFTNYGYTF.

V usage is TRBV6-6 and J usage is TRBJ2-5; TRBD2 agrees at 8 bases. CDR3 length: 15 residues. CDR1 and CDR2 from the germline V gene are MNHNY and SVGAGI (reference sequence). The trim removed 6 bases at V and 4 bases at J, leaving 10 bases unmatched. The CDR3 sequence: CASSQRTSWGETQYF. CDR3 in DNA: TGTGCCAGCAGCCAGCGGACTAGCTGGGGAGAGACCCAGTACTTC.

This clone was found a few times. The genes are TRBV7-6 and TRBJ1-2; tentative D call: TRBD1 (5 bases). Germline lookup yields CDR1 SGHVS and CDR2 FNYEAQ. The ends were cut back, 5 bases at V and 7 bases at J, with 23 bases in the middle. The CDR3 is 16 amino acids. The CDR3 region has the DNA TGTGCCAGCAGCCCAGACCTGGGACCGAGCCAGGGTGGCTACACCTTC. This codes for CASSPDLGPSQGGYTF.

This clone occurred a few times. The rearrangement joins TRBV29-1 to TRBJ2-7, with D perhaps matching TRBD1 (5 bases). The CDR3 has 12 residues. V dropped 4 bases and J dropped 6 bases, with 13 bases sitting between them. CDR1 and CDR2 (germline): SQVTM, ANQGSEA. The CDR3: CSVGARAGEQYF. The CDR3, as DNA: TGCAGCGTTGGAGCCAGGGCAGGCGAGCAGTACTTC.

Concerning this clone itself: The sample contains more than one DNA sequence encoding this CDR3. The chain employs TRBV5-1 and TRBJ2-1, with D unclear. Germline V CDR1 and CDR2: SGHRS, YFSETQ. The CDR3 consists of 13 residues. Deletions cut 2 bases from V and 0 bases from J, with 3 bases between. CDR3 region: CASSFGSYNEQFF. The CDR3 region has the DNA TGCGCCAGCAGCTTCGGCTCCTACAATGAGCAGTTCTTC.

A word on this clone: Other DNA sequences in this specimen translate into the identical CDR3. V is TRBV5-1 and J is TRBJ2-7, with TRBD2 matching 10 bases. CDR3 size: 14 residues. V trimming: 4 bases; J trimming: 2 bases; junction bases outside the gene matches: 3. Per germline, CDR1 SGHRS and CDR2 YFSETQ. CDR3 sequence reads: CASSGTSGTYEQYF. As DNA, the CDR3 is TGCGCCAGCAGCGGTACTAGCGGGACCTACGAGCAGTACTTC.

This clone was counted only a few times. V gene TRBV9 combines with J gene TRBJ2-3; D call uncertain. Per germline, CDR1 SGDLS and CDR2 YYNGEE. V gave up 3 bases and J gave up 2 bases, with 7 bases separating them. The CDR3 sequence is 13 residues long. The CDR3: CASSATFTDTQYF. The CDR3 region has the DNA TGTGCCAGCAGCGCGACCTTCACAGATACGCAGTATTTT.

The rearrangement uses TRBV10-3 and TRBJ2-1, with unresolved D. Trimming took 5 bases from V and 7 from J, leaving 12 bases between them. CDR1 and CDR2 (germline): ENHRY, SYGVKD. The CDR3 length is 13 residues. DNA for the CDR3: TGTGCCATCAGTTCGATTCGGTGGAATGAGCAGTTCTTC. This gives the protein CAISSIRWNEQFF.

As to this clone: A much larger clone differs by one base, so this may be a read error. The chain has TRBV7-9 and TRBJ1-1; D is uncertain. Deletions cut 2 bases from V and 0 bases from J, with 4 bases between. The CDR3 has 13 residues. Germline values: CDR1 SEHNR, CDR2 FQNEAQ (reference sequence). The CDR3: CASSLYMNTEAFF. The CDR3 DNA sequence: TGTGCCAGCAGCTTATACATGAACACTGAAGCTTTCTTT.

The chain carries TRBV7-9 and TRBJ2-3, with 12 bases that match TRBD2. The germline V gene has CDR1 SEHNR and CDR2 FQNEAQ (reference sequence). CDR3 size: 14 residues. V dropped 5 bases and J dropped 5; count of bases not matched to a gene: 2. The CDR3 protein is CASSPSGREDTQYF. CDR3 nucleotides: TGTGCCAGCAGCCCTAGCGGGAGGGAAGATACGCAGTATTTT.

This clone was seen only a few times. This chain connects TRBV5-1 to TRBJ2-7; the D gene is possibly TRBD1 (5 bases). Germline CDR1 is SGHRS and CDR2 is YFSETQ. Trimming left V 6 bases short and J 3 bases short, with 13 bases between. The CDR3 runs to 13 residues. CDR3 bases: TGCGCCAGCACCAACCAGGGAATCTACGAGCAGTACTTC. Translated, it gives CASTNQGIYEQYF.

This clone was seen just once. The rearrangement uses TRBV30 and TRBJ2-3, with D uncertain. The CDR3 sequence is 12 residues long. With 0 bases removed from V and 5 bases from J, the gap between germline ends came to 6 bases. Germline V gives CDR1 GTSNPN, CDR2 SVGIG (reference sequence). CDR3 in DNA: TGTGCCTGGAGTGTGGAGCAAGATACGCAGTATTTT. It translates to CAWSVEQDTQYF.

The V and J genes are TRBV4-3 and TRBJ1-2; no clear D. Between the trimmed V and J ends, which lost 1 base and 8 bases, there was a span of 11 bases. The CDR3 totals 13 residues. Germline V gene sequence: CDR1 LGHNA, CDR2 YSLEER. CDR3 DNA sequence: TGCGCCAGCAGCCAAGCTCCTGGTACCGGCTACACCTTC. Its translation: CASSQAPGTGYTF.

This chain connects TRBV5-8 to TRBJ2-7; the D is unclear. The V gene's germline CDR1 is SGHTS and CDR2 YDEGEE. Trimming stripped 7 bases from V and 3 bases from J, with 2 bases between. The CDR3 covers 9 residues. CDR3 in amino acids: CASGYEQYF. The CDR3 nucleotides are TGTGCCAGCGGCTACGAGCAGTACTTC. The full variable domain, with the rest looked up from reference TRBV5-8 and TRBJ2-7, is EAGVTQSPTHLIKTRGQQATLRCSPISGHTSVYWYQQALGLGLQFLLWYDEGEERNRGNFPPRFSGRQFPNYSSELNVNALELEDSALYLCASGYEQYFGPGTRLTVT.

This clone showed up just a few times. The V call is TRBV10-3, the J call TRBJ1-2, with TRBD1 matching over 7 bases. Germline values: CDR1 ENHRY, CDR2 SYGVKD. The V and J ends lost 0 bases and 11 bases, in that order; junction bases with no gene match: 6. The CDR3 is made up of 13 amino acids. In DNA, the CDR3 is TGTGCCATCAGTGAGTCGGGACAGCCATTTTACACCTTC. It encodes CAISESGQPFYTF.

This clone was picked up a small number of times. V usage is TRBV7-2 and J usage is TRBJ1-2, with 8 bases identical to TRBD1. Germline trimming cut 5 bases from V and 0 bases from J; bases unmatched to any gene: 5. Germline CDR1 and CDR2: SGHTA and FQGNSA. CDR3 size: 15 residues. The CDR3 spells CASSPDRGANYGYTF. CDR3 nucleotides: TGTGCCAGCAGCCCCGACAGGGGAGCTAACTATGGCTACACCTTC. The variable domain in full, with the rest retrieved from reference TRBV7-2 and TRBJ1-2, is GAGVSQSPSNKVTEKGKDVELRCDPISGHTALYWYRQSLGQGLEFLIYFQGNSAPDKSGLPSDRFSAERTGGSVSTLTIQRTQQEDSAVYLCASSPDRGANYGYTFGSGTRLTVV.

This clone appeared once. V usage is TRBV5-6 and J usage is TRBJ2-3; D might be TRBD1 or TRBD2, each matching 5 bases. CDR3 length equals 14 residues. The V gene lost 4 bases and the J gene lost 4 bases, with 13 bases spanning the gap. Germline V lookup: CDR1 SGHDT, CDR2 YYEEEE. The chain's CDR3 is CASSARDGSDTQYF. The DNA for the CDR3 is TGTGCCAGCAGCGCCCGGGACGGGTCAGATACGCAGTATTTT.

The chain combines TRBV5-1 with TRBJ1-2, with TRBD1 identical over 7 bases. CDR3 length: 14 amino acids. Germline trimming cut 4 bases from V and 4 bases from J; bases unmatched to any gene: 7. Germline CDR1 is SGHRS and CDR2 is YFSETQ. DNA of the CDR3: TGCGCCAGCAGCCCGGCCGGGACAGCCTATGGCTACACCTTC. Translated: CASSPAGTAYGYTF.

In nucleotides, the CDR3 is TGCAGCGCCGGACTAGCGGGAGGTTCTGGGGCCAACGTCCTGACTTTC. Translated: CSAGLAGGSGANVLTF. This chain joins TRBV29-1 and TRBJ2-6; 14 bases align to TRBD2. Losses at the gene ends were 7 bases for V and 1 base for J; bases not matched to a gene: 3. The germline V gene has CDR1 SQVTM and CDR2 ANQGSEA. CDR3 length: 16 residues.

The chain's CDR3 is CASSLYSRYSNQPQHF. The CDR3 DNA is TGCGCCAGCAGTCTATACAGTCGTTATAGCAATCAGCCCCAGCATTTT. J is TRBJ1-5 and V is TRBV23-1; D gene uncertain. TRBV23-1 is classed as an ORF, of uncertain function. V shed 4 bases and J shed 0 bases, with 13 bases lying between them. This CDR3 comprises 16 residues.

V is TRBV15 and J is TRBJ2-7, with D possibly TRBD1 on 6 matching bases. Germline V gene data show CDR1 as LNHNV and CDR2 as YYDKDF (reference sequence). The CDR3 loop spans 16 amino acids. Between the trimmed V and J ends, which lost 0 bases and 4 bases, there was a span of 16 bases. CDR3 residues: CATSRDFLRDNYEQYF. The CDR3 DNA sequence: TGTGCCACCAGCAGAGATTTTCTCCGGGACAATTACGAGCAGTACTTC.

Only one count was recorded for this clone. The chain uses TRBV7-9 and TRBJ1-2; D unclear. Germline V gene sequence: CDR1 SEHNR, CDR2 FQNEAQ (reference sequence). Trimming left V 5 bases short and J 2 bases short, with 12 bases between. The CDR3 covers 14 residues. This CDR3 reads CASSRIGENYGYTF. CDR3 in DNA: TGTGCCAGCAGCCGAATCGGGGAAAACTATGGCTACACCTTC. The whole variable domain, filled in from reference TRBV7-9 and TRBJ1-2, reads DTGVSQNPRHKITKRGQNVTFRCDPISEHNRLYWYRQTLGQGPEFLTYFQNEAQLEKSRLLSDRFSAERPKGSFSTLEIQRTEQGDSAMYLCASSRIGENYGYTFGSGTRLTVV.

A remark on this clone: A much larger clone differs by one base, so this may be a read error. The chain has TRBV29-1 and TRBJ2-7; TRBD1 matches at 7 bases. The CDR3 runs to 12 residues. Germline CDR1 SQVTM, CDR2 ANQGSEA. As DNA, the CDR3 is TGCGGCGCCCGGGACAGAGTCTACGAGCAGTACTTC. This gives the protein CGARDRVYEQYF.

Remarks on this clone: Distinct nucleotide sequences in the sample also encode this CDR3. This chain joins TRBV5-1 and TRBJ1-1; 9 bases map to TRBD1. With V trimmed by 3 bases and J by 5 bases, 8 bases remained unmatched. CDR1 is SGHRS and CDR2 is YFSETQ in the germline V gene. This CDR3 has 15 amino acids. Here the CDR3 reads CASSSLQGAGTEAFF. The CDR3 bases are TGCGCCAGCAGCTCCCTACAGGGGGCAGGGACTGAAGCTTTCTTT.

The sample holds one count of this clone. The V call is TRBV7-8, the J call TRBJ2-3, with TRBD2 as a possible D gene (5 bases). CDR1 and CDR2 from the germline V gene are SGHVS and FQNEAQ. Between the trimmed V and J ends, which lost 8 bases and 2 bases, there was a span of 8 bases. The CDR3 is 12 residues long. The DNA for the CDR3 is TGTGCCAGCCGTCGGGACACAGATACGCAGTATTTT. Translation gives CASRRDTDTQYF.

The rearrangement joins TRBV7-6 to TRBJ1-3; D is uncertain. CDR3 length equals 12 residues. Germline V lookup: CDR1 SGHVS, CDR2 FNYEAQ. V was trimmed by 2 bases and J by 4 bases, leaving 3 bases between them. CDR3 sequence reads: CASSLPGNTIYF. The CDR3 DNA sequence: TGTGCCAGCAGCTTACCCGGAAACACCATATATTTT.

The rearrangement links TRBV11-2 to TRBJ2-1; 7 nucleotides match TRBD2. The trim removed 4 bases at V and 1 base at J, leaving 13 bases unmatched. The CDR3 covers 18 residues. Germline V gene lookup returns CDR1 SGHAT and CDR2 FQNNGV. The CDR3 DNA follows: TGTGCCAGCAGCTCGCCCTCCCGGTGGGGAGGGTCCTACAATGAGCAGTTCTTC. Encoded protein: CASSSPSRWGGSYNEQFF.

This clone occurred many times. The chain uses TRBV27 and TRBJ1-2, with a possible D match to TRBD1 (6 bases). Germline values: CDR1 MNHEY, CDR2 SMNVEV (reference sequence). The germline V and J ends were trimmed by 0 bases and 5 bases, with 10 bases remaining between them. This CDR3 has 14 amino acids. CDR3 bases: TGTGCCAGCAGTTTATCGGTCAGGGGTTATGGCTACACCTTC. Amino acids: CASSLSVRGYGYTF.